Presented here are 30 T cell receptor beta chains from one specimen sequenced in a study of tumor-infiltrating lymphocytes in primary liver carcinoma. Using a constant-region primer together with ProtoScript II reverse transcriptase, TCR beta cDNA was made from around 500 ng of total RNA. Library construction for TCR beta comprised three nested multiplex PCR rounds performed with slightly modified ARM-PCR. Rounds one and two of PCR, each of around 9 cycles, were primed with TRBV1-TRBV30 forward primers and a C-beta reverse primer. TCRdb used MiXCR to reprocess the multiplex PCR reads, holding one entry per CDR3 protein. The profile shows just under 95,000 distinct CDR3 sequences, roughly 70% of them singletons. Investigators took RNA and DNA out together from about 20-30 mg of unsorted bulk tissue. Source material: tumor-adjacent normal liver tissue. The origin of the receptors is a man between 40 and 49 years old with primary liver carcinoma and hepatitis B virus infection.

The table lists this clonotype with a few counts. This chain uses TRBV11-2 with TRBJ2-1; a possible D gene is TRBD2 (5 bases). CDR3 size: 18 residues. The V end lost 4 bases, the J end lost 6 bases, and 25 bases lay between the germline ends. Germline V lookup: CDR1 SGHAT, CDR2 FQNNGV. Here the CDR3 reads CASSCTEGRLARPNEQFF. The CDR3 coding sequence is TGTGCCAGCAGCTGTACTGAAGGGAGATTAGCGAGGCCCAATGAGCAGTTCTTC.

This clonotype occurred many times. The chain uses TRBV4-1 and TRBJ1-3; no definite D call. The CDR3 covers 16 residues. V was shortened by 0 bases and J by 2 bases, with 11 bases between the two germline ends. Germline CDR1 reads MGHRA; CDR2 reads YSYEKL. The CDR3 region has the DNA TGCGCCAGCAGCCAAGATACTCGCCGAGCTGGAAACACCATATATTTT. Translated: CASSQDTRRAGNTIYF.

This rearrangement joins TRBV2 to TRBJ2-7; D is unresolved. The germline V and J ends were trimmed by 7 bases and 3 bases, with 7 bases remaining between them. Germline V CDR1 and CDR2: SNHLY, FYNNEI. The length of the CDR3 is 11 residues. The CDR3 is CASKQLYEQYF. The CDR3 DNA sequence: TGTGCCAGCAAGCAACTCTACGAGCAGTACTTC. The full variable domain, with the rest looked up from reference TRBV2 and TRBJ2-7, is EPEVTQTPSHQVTQMGQEVILRCVPISNHLYFYWYRQILGQKVEFLVSFYNNEISEKSEIFDDQFSVERPDGSNFTLKIRSTKLEDSAMYFCASKQLYEQYFGPGTRLTVT.

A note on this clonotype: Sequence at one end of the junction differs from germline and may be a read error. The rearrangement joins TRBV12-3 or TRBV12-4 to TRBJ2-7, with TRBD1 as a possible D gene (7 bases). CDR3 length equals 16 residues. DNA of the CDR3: TGTGCCAGCAGCTGGGCTGGAGGGGGCTGGAACAATGAGCAGCACTTC. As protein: CASSWAGGGWNNEQHF.

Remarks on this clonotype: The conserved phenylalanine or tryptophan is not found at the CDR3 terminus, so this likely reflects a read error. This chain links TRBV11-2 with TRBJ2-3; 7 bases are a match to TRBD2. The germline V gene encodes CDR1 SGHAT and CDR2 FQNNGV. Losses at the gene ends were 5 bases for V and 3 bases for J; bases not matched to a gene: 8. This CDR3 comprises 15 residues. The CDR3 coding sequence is TGTGCCAGCAGCACGGGACGTAGCGGGACAGATACGCAGTATTCT. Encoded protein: CASSTGRSGTDTQYS.

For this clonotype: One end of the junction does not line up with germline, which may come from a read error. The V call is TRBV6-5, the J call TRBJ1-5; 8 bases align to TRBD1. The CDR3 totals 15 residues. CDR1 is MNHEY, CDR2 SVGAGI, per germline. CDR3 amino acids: CASSPEAGGNQPQHF. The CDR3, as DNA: TGTGCCAGCAGCCCGGAGGCAGGGGGCAATCAGCCACAGCATTTT.

CDR3 DNA sequence: TGTGCCAGCAGCTCGACAGTCAACTATGGCTACACCTTC. It encodes CASSSTVNYGYTF. V gene TRBV28 combines with J gene TRBJ1-2; weak D call: TRBD1 (5 bases). The V gene lost 6 bases and the J gene lost 2 bases, with 10 bases spanning the gap. This CDR3 region has 13 residues. Germline CDR1 MDHEN, CDR2 SYDVKM.

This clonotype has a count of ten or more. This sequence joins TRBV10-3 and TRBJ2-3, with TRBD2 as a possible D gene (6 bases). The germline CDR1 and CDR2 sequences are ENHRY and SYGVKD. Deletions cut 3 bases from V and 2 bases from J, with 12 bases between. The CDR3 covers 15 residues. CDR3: CAISDGGAATDTQYF. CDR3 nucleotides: TGTGCCATCAGTGATGGCGGGGCTGCCACAGATACGCAGTATTTT.

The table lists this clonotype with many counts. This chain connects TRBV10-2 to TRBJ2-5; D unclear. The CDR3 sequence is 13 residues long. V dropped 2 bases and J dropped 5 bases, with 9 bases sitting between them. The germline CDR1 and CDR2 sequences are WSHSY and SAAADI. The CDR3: CASSEARSETQYF. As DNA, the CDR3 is TGCGCCAGCAGTGAGGCAAGGTCGGAGACCCAGTACTTC.

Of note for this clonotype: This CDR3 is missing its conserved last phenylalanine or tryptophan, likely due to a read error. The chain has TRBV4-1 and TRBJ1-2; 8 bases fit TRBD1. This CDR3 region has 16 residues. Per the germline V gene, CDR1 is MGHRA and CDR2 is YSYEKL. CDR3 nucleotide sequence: TGCGCCACCAGCTTCGAGAGGACAGGGACTAACTATGGCTACACCTCC. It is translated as CATSFERTGTNYGYTS.

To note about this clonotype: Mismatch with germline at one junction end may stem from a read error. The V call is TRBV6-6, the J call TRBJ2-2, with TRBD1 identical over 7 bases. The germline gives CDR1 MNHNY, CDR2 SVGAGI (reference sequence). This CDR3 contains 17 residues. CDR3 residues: CASSYPSTGPDTGELFF. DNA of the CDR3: TGTGCTAGCAGCTATCCATCGACAGGGCCGGACACCGGGGAGCTGTTTTTT.

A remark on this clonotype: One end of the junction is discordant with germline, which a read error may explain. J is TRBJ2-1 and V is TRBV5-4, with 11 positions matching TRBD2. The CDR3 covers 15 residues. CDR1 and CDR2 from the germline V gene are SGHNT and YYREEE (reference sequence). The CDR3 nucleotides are TGTGCCAGCAGACCCCTTACTAGCGGGAGTGGAGAGCAGTCCTTC. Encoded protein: CASRPLTSGSGEQSF.

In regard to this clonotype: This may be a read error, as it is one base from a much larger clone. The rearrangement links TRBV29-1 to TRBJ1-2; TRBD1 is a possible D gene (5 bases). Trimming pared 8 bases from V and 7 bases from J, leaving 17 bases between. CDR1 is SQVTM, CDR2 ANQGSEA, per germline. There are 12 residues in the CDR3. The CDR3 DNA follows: TGCAGCATTGGGGGGAGCTCGAGTGGCTACACCTTC. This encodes CSIGGSSSGYTF.

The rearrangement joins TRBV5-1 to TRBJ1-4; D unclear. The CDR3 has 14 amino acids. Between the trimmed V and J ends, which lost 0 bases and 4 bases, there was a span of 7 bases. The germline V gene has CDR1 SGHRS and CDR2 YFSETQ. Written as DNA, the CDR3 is TGCGCCAGCAGCTTGGGTCGGTTTAATGAAAAACTGTTTTTT. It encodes CASSLGRFNEKLFF.

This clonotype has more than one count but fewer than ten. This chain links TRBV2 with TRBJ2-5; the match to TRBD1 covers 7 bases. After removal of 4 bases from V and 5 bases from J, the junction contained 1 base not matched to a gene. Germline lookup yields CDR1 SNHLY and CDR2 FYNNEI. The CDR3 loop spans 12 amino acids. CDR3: CASSGGGETQYF. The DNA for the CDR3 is TGTGCCAGCAGTGGAGGGGGCGAGACCCAGTACTTC.

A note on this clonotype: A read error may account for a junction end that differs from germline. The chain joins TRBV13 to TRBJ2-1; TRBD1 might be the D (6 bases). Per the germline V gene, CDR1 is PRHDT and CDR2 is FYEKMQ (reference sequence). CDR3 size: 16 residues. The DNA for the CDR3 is TGTGCCAACACGCCAAGAGGACAGACTTCCTACAATGACCAGTTCTTC. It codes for CANTPRGQTSYNDQFF. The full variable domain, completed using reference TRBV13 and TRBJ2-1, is AAGVIQSPRHLIKEKRETATLKCYPIPRHDTVYWYQQGPGQDPQFLISFYEKMQSDKGSIPDRFSAQQFSDYHSELNMSSLELGDSALYFCANTPRGQTSYNDQFFGPGTRLTVL.

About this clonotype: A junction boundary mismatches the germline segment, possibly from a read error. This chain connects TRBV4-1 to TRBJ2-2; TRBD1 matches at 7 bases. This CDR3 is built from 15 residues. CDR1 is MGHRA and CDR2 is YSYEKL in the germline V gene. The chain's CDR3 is CTSSRGQRSTGELFF. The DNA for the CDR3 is TGCACCAGCAGCCGGGGACAGAGGAGCACCGGGGAGCTGTTTTTT.

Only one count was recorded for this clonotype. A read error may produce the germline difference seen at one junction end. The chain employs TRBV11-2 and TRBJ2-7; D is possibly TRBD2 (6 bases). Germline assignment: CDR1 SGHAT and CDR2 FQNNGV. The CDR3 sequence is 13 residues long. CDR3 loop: CASNYSGQNEQYF. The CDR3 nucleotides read TGTGCCAGTAACTACAGCGGGCAGAACGAACAGTACTTC.

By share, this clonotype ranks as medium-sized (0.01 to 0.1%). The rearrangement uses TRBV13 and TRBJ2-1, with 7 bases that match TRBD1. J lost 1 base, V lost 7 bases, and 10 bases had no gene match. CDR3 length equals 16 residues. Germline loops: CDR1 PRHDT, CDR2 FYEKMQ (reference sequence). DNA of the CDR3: TGTGCCAGCACGCCAAGGGGACAGACTTCCTACAATGAGCAGTTCTTC. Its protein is CASTPRGQTSYNEQFF.

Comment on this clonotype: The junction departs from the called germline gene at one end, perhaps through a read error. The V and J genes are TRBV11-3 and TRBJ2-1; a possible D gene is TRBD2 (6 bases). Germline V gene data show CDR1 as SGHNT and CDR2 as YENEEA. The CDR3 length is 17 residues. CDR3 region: CARSLKTASRRANEQFF. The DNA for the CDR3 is TGTGCCAGGAGCTTAAAGACTGCTAGCAGGAGGGCCAATGAGCAGTTCTTC.

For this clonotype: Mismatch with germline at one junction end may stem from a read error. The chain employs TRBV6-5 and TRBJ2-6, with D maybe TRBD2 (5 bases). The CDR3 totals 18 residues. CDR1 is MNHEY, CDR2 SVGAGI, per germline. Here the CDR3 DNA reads TGTGCCAGCAGTCTTCGGACGGGGATGAAAGCTGGAGCCAACGTCCTGACTTTC. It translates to CASSLRTGMKAGANVLTF.

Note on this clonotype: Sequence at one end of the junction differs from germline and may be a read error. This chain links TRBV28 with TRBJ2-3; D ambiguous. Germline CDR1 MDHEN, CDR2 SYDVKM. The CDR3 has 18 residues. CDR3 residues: CAGSFPLPSLPSTDTQYF. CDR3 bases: TGTGCCGGCAGTTTCCCCCTCCCTAGTCTACCTAGCACAGATACGCAGTATTTT.

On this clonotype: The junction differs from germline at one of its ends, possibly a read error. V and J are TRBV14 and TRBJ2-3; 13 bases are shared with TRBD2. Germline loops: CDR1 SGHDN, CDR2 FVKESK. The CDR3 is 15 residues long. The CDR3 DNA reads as TGTGCCAGCAGTCAAGGGACTAGCGGGATAGATACGCGGTATTTT. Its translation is CASSQGTSGIDTRYF. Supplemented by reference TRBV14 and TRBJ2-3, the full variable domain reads EAGVTQFPSHSVIEKGQTVTLRCDPISGHDNLYWYRRVMGKEIKFLLHFVKESKQDESGMPNNRFLAERTGGTYSTLKVQPAELEDSGVYFCASSQGTSGIDTRYFGPGTRLTVL.

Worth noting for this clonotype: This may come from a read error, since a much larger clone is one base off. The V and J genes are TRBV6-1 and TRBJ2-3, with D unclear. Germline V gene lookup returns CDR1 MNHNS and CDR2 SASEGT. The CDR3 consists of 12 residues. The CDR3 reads CTSSVLADTQYF. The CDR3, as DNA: TGTACCAGCAGCGTTCTTGCAGATACGCAGTATTTT.

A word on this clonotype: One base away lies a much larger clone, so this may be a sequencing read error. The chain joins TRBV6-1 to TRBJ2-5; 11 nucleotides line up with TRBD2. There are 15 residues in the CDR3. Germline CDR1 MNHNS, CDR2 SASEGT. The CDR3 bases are TGTGCCAGCGGTGAAAGCCCTAGCGGGAGGGAGACCCAGTACTTC. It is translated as CASGESPSGRETQYF.

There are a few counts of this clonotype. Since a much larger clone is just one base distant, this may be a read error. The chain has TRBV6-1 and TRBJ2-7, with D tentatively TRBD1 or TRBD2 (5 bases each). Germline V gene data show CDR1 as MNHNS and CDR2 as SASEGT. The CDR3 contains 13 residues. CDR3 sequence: CANSRDGYYEQYF. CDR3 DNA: TGTGCCAACAGTAGGGACGGATACTACGAGCAGTACTTC.

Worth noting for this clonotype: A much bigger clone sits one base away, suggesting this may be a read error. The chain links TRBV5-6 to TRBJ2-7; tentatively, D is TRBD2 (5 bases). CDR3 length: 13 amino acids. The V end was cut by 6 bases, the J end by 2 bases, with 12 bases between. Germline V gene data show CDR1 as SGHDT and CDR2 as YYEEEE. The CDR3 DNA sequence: TGTGCCAGCACCCTTACTAGTGCCTACGAGCAGTACTTC. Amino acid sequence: CASTLTSAYEQYF.

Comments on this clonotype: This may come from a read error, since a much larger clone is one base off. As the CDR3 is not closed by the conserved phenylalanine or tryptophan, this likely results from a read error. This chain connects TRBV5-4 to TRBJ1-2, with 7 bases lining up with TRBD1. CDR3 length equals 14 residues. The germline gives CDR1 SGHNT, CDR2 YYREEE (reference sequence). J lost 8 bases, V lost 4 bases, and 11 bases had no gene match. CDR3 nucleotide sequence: TGTGCCAGCAGCGTCGACAGGGAGAAGTACGGCTACACCCTC. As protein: CASSVDREKYGYTL.

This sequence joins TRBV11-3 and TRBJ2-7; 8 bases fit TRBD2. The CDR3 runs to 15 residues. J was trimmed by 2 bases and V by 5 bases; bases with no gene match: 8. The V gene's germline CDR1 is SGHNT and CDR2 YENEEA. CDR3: CASSPPGGDPYEQYF. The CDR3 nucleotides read TGTGCCAGCAGCCCCCCGGGAGGGGACCCCTACGAGCAGTACTTC.

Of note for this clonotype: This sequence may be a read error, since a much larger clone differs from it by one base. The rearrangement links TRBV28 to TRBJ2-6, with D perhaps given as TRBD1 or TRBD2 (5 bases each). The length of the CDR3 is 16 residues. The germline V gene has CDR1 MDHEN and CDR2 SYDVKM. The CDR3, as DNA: TGTGCCAGCAGTCTCCGGGGACGGGTCTGGGCCAACGTCCCGACTTTC. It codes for CASSLRGRVWANVPTF.